Below, 7 T cell receptor beta chains from the same sample are listed, as sequenced in a study of regulatory and conventional T cells in RAG deficiency. Genomic DNA came from blood regulatory T cells gated CD4+ CD25-high CD127-low. Measured with immunoSEQ multiplex PCR; TCRdb has only the in-frame clones, and not every one. The data hold under 20,000 clones, with roughly 87% observed a single time. The same data also contributed to another study, on regulatory T cells. In that study: The PCR used 52 TRBV and 13 TRBJ primers.

The sequenced material came from Tregs sorted from blood. These receptors were collected from a human donor in good health.

A remark on this clone: One end of the junction varies from germline; a read error may be responsible. Other nucleotide sequences in the sample specify the same CDR3. This chain connects TRBV30 to TRBJ2-5; 11 nucleotides align to TRBD2. This CDR3 contains 14 residues. CDR1 GTSNPN and CDR2 SVGIG come from the germline V gene (reference sequence). CDR3 protein: CAWSVAGGVETQYF. The CDR3 nucleotides are TGCGCCTGGAGTGTAGCGGGGGGGGTAGAGACCCAGTACTTC.

Only one count was recorded for this clone. The rearrangement uses TRBV6-5 and TRBJ1-6; no clear D. Trimming shortened V by 7 bases and J by 6 bases, and 13 bases separated the two germline ends. The CDR3 extends over 14 amino acids. Germline-derived CDR1 and CDR2 are MNHEY and SVGAGI. CDR3 sequence: CASTHDIANSPLHF. CDR3 nucleotide sequence: TGTGCCAGCACCCACGACATTGCTAATTCACCCCTCCACTTT.

J is TRBJ1-2 and V is TRBV18; no definite D call. Germline CDR1 is KGHSH and CDR2 is LQKENI. V lost 4 bases and J 0 bases, leaving 18 bases between the germline ends. The CDR3 covers 17 residues. CDR3 in DNA: TGTGCCAGCTCACTGAGACCTACCCGGGCCTCTAACTATGGCTACACCTTC. Translation: CASSLRPTRASNYGYTF.

The chain carries TRBV6-1 and TRBJ2-1, with D tentatively TRBD2 (6 bases). V was pared by 4 bases and J by 5 bases, with 15 bases between. CDR1 is MNHNS and CDR2 is SASEGT in the germline V gene. The CDR3 extends over 15 amino acids. For the CDR3, the DNA is TGTGCCAGCAGTGCACGACTAGGACCAAACAATGAGCAGTTCTTC. It encodes CASSARLGPNNEQFF.

The chain combines TRBV5-6 with TRBJ2-4; maybe TRBD2 (6 bases). This CDR3 has 14 residues. Germline loops: CDR1 SGHDT, CDR2 YYEEEE. V dropped 5 bases and J dropped 1 base, with 10 bases sitting between them. CDR3 region: CASRLGGAKNIQYF. The CDR3 coding sequence is TGTGCCAGCAGACTTGGGGGGGCCAAAAACATTCAGTACTTC.

The chain recombines TRBV19 with TRBJ1-5, with TRBD1 identical over 9 bases. The J segment lost 4 bases and the V segment lost 5 bases, leaving 3 bases of the junction unmatched. The CDR3 is 14 amino acids. CDR1 LNHDA and CDR2 SQIVND come from the germline V gene (reference sequence). DNA of the CDR3: TGTGCCAGTAGTTCGACAGGGGGGAATCAGCCCCAGCATTTT. It specifies CASSSTGGNQPQHF.

This clone turned up a few times. The gene calls are TRBV27 and TRBJ1-6, with 9 bases lining up with TRBD1. Germline trimming cut 5 bases from V and 8 bases from J; bases unmatched to any gene: 7. The germline V gene has CDR1 MNHEY and CDR2 SMNVEV (reference sequence). This CDR3 has 15 amino acids. In DNA, the CDR3 is TGTGCCAGCAGTCGAGGGACAGGGTTTTATTCACCCCTCCACTTT. It is translated as CASSRGTGFYSPLHF.